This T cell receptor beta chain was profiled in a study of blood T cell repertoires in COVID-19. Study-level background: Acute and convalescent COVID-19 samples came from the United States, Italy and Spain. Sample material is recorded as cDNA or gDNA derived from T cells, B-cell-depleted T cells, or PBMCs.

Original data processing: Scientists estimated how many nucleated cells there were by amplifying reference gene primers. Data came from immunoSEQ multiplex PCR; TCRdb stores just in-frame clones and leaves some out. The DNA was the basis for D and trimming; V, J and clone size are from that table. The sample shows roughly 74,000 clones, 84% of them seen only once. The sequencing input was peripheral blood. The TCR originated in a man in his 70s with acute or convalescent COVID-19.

The CDR3 reads CASSSSGGVQETQYF. The CDR3 nucleotides read TGTGCCAGCAGCTCTAGCGGGGGGGTCCAAGAGACCCAGTACTTC. The rearrangement links TRBV7-9 to TRBJ2-5; 12 nucleotides agree with TRBD2. After removal of 4 bases from V and 1 base from J, the junction contained 1 base not matched to a gene. Per germline, CDR1 SEHNR and CDR2 FQNEAQ (reference sequence). CDR3 length: 15 residues.